This TCR beta chain was retrieved from a study of cytomegalovirus exposure and HLA in healthy donors. Study-wide context: Among 350 to 500 genotyped donors, around 82% fell in the Caucasian-associated ancestry cluster.

Findings and limits, study-wide: Later on, a genetic analysis was performed. It linked a missense variant in DCLRE1C with V- and J-gene trimming of TCR beta. Data from an earlier analysis indicated that most TCR beta V segments were productive either about 87% or about 30% of the time.

On this clone itself: Antigen: not known. Other DNA sequences of this sample code for an identical CDR3.

A multiplex PCR was run with 60 Vbeta primers and 13 Jbeta primers. Only in-frame clones appear in the TCRdb table, and some are missing; sequencing was by immunoSEQ multiplex PCR. The sample lists over 85,000 clones, around three quarters seen once, with roughly 2% in the top ten. Looked up from germline, CDR1 is SGHRS and CDR2 is YFSETQ. The CDR3 is made up of 16 amino acids. V was clipped by 0 bases and J by 0 bases, with 9 bases between them. This TCR derives from a man aged 40-49 years in good health and CMV-seronegative. The sample was PBMCs. The chain is built from TRBV5-1 and TRBJ2-2; perhaps TRBD2 as D (6 bases). The CDR3 loop is CASSLAGGANTGELFF. Here the CDR3 DNA reads TGCGCCAGCAGCTTGGCAGGAGGGGCGAACACCGGGGAGCTGTTTTTT.